This section outlines one T cell receptor beta chain sequence together with its context. Antigen unknown. The CDR3 sequence is 15 residues long. Germline CDR1 reads SEHNR; CDR2 reads FQNEAQ (reference sequence). After removal of 0 bases from V and 3 bases from J, the junction contained 5 bases not matched to a gene. These donors counted as nominally healthy when sampled, but unrecorded immune exposures were likely. The sample comes from a study of cytomegalovirus exposure and HLA in healthy donors. The PCR made use of 60 Vbeta and 13 Jbeta primers. Measured with immunoSEQ multiplex PCR; TCRdb has only the in-frame clones, and not every one. The sample lists some 130,000 clones, 65% to 80% occurring once. Findings and limits, study-wide: Among TCR beta chains of equal frequency, HLA-associated ones were more clonally expanded in a later analysis. TCR beta sequences reportedly predicted most subjects' HLA-A and HLA-B alleles accurately. Serostatus for CMV was the only available immune exposure information.

The material sequenced was PBMCs. The receptor's source is a human donor in good health. The chain couples TRBV7-9 to TRBJ2-7; 7 bases line up with TRBD1. The CDR3 reads CASSLAPDRSYEQYF. The DNA of the CDR3 is TGTGCCAGCAGCTTAGCCCCGGACAGGAGCTACGAGCAGTACTTC. The full variable domain, completed using reference TRBV7-9 and TRBJ2-7, is DTGVSQNPRHKITKRGQNVTFRCDPISEHNRLYWYRQTLGQGPEFLTYFQNEAQLEKSRLLSDRFSAERPKGSFSTLEIQRTEQGDSAMYLCASSLAPDRSYEQYFGPGTRLTVT.